Sequencing of this T cell receptor beta chain was carried out in a study of CD8 T cells in Susac syndrome. Overall study findings and caveats: Clonal expansion was present among Susac CD8+ cells. This expansion reached its peak in TEMRA cells and in active patients.

Reverse transcription of about 0.5 to 1 ug RNA was carried out with random hexamers. Multiplex PCR with immunoSEQ amplified the TCR beta CDR3 across 54 Vbeta and 13 Jbeta. Each CDR3 protein gets one entry after TCRdb re-called the immunoSEQ multiplex PCR reads with MiXCR. The sample lists approximately 50,000 distinct CDR3 sequences, 95% occurring once. About this clonotype: The antigen remains unidentified.

The germline V gene has CDR1 PRHDT and CDR2 FYEKMQ (reference sequence). V lost 5 bases and J lost 7, with 11 bases in between. The CDR3 has 12 residues. TCR beta sequences were obtained from blood CD8+ and CD4+ T cells. Negative isolation yielded CD8+ and CD4+ T cells; FACS enriched TEMRA cells. This rearrangement joins TRBV13 to TRBJ1-2, with a weak D call TRBD1 (6 bases). The sequence came from a human donor with Susac syndrome. The sample taken for sequencing was CD8+ T cells from PBMCs. DNA of the CDR3: TGTGCCAGCAGCACAGGGACCGGTGGCTACACCTTC. Translated: CASSTGTGGYTF.